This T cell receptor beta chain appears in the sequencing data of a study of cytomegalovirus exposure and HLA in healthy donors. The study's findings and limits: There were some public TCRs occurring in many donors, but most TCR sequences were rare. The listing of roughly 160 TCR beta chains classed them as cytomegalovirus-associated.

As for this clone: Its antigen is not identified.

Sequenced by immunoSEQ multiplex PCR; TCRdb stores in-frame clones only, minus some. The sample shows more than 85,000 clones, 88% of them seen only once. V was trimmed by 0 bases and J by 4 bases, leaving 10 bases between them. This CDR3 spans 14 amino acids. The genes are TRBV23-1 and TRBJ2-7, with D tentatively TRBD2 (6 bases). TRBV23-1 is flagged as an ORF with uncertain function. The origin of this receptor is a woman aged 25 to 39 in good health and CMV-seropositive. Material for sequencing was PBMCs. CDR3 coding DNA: TGCGCCAGCAGTCAATCGAGCGGGCTTTACGAGCAGTACTTC. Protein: CASSQSSGLYEQYF.